Described below is a single T cell receptor beta chain sequence and its context. Its antigen is still unknown. The data derive from a study of T cells in Graves' hyperthyroidism and ophthalmopathy. Overall study findings and caveats: Most thyroid clonotypes expanded above 0.001 appeared in blood too.

This CDR3 has 14 amino acids. Trimming removed 7 bases from V and 2 bases from J, with 15 bases in between. Regions amplified from RNA transcripts were the TCR beta CDR3 regions. TCR CDR3 regions were first amplified by RT-PCR with HTBI primers. From the multiplex PCR reads, TCRdb called clonotypes with MiXCR, one entry per CDR3 protein. The table lists 600,000 to 700,000 distinct CDR3 sequences, roughly 14% of them singletons, with roughly 4.5% in the top ten. The origin of this receptor is a woman in her forties with Graves' ophthalmopathy. The chain couples TRBV12-3 or TRBV12-4 to TRBJ2-7; possibly TRBD1 for D (6 bases). The specimen sequenced was blood. The CDR3 sequence is CASTPGRGAYEQYF. The CDR3 bases are TGTGCCAGCACCCCCGGCAGGGGCGCCTACGAGCAGTACTTC.